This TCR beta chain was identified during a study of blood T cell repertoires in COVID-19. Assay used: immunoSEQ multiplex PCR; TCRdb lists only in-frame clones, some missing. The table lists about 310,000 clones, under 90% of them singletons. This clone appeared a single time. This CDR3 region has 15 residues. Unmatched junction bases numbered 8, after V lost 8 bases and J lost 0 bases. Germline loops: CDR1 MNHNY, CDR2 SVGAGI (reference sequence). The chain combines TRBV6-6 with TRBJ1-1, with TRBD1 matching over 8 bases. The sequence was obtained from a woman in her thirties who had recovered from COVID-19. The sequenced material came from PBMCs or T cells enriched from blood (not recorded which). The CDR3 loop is CASLQGVAMNTEAFF. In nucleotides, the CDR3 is TGTGCCAGCTTACAGGGGGTAGCCATGAACACTGAAGCTTTCTTT.